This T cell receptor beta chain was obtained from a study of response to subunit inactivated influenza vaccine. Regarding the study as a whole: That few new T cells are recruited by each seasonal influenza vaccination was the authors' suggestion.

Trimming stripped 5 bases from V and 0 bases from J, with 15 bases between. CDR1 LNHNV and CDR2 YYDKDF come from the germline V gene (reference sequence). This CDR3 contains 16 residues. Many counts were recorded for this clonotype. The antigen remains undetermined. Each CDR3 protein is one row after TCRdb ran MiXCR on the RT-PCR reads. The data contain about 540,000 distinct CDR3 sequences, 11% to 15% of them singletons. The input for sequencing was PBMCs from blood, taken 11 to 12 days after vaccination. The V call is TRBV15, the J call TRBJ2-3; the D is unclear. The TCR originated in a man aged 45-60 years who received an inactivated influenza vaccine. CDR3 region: CATSRGVGKSTDTQYF. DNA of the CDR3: TGTGCCACCAGCCGTGGAGTAGGCAAAAGCACAGATACGCAGTATTTT.